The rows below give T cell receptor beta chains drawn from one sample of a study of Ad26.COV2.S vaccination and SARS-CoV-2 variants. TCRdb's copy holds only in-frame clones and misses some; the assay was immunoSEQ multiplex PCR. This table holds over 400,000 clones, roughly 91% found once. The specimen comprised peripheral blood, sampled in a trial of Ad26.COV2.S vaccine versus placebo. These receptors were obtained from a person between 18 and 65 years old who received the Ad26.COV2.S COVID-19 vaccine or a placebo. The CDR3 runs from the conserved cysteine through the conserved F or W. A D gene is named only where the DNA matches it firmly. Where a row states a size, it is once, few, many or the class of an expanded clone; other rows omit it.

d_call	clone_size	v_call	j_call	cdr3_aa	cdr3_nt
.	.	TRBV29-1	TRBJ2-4	CSVVGGLLAKNIQYF	TGCAGCGTTGTGGGGGGGCTCCTAGCCAAAAACATTCAGTACTTC
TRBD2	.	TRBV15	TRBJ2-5	CATSSGRSHVQETQYF	TGTGCCACCAGCAGCGGGAGGTCTCACGTACAAGAGACCCAGTACTTC
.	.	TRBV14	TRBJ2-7	CASSQVRASNYEQYF	TGTGCCAGCAGCCAAGTACGAGCTAGCAACTACGAGCAGTACTTC
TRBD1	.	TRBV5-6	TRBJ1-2	CASRKDRGYGYTF	TGTGCCAGCAGGAAGGACAGGGGCTATGGCTACACCTTC
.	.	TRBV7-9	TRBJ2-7	CASSRSQGLTYEQYF	TGTGCCAGCAGCCGTAGCCAGGGTTTAACCTACGAGCAGTACTTC
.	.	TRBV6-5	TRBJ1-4	CASSYMGHGNEKLFF	TGTGCCAGCAGTTACATGGGACACGGTAATGAAAAACTGTTTTTT
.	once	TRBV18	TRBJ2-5	CASSPKGLRRYETQYF	TGTGCCAGCTCACCAAAGGGATTGCGGCGATACGAGACCCAGTACTTC
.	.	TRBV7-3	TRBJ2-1	CASSQQGTSYNEQFF	TGTGCCAGCAGCCAACAGGGAACCTCCTACAATGAGCAGTTCTTC
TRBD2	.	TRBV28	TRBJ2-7	CASFTSGRSYF	TGTGCCAGCTTTACTAGCGGGAGATCGTACTTC
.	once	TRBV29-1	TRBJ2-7	CSVASGYEQYF	TGCAGCGTCGCGAGCGGCTACGAGCAGTACTTC
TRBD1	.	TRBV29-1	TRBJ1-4	CSVEMPVGTGGRKLFF	TGCAGCGTTGAAATGCCGGTCGGGACAGGGGGGCGAAAACTGTTTTTT
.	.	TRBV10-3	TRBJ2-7	CAISPVGTAYEQYF	TGTGCCATCAGCCCTGTGGGTACAGCCTACGAGCAGTACTTC
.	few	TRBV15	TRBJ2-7	CATSRDLNRPQGSYEQYF	TGTGCCACCAGCAGAGATTTGAACCGGCCTCAGGGGTCCTACGAGCAGTACTTC
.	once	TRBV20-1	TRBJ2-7	CSARETHEQYF	TGCAGTGCTAGAGAAACCCACGAGCAGTACTTC
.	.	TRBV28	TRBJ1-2	CASSSYDRRGFLSYGYTF	TGTGCCAGCAGTTCCTATGACAGGCGAGGTTTCCTATCCTATGGCTACACCTTC
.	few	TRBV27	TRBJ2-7	CASSLWGEEYEQYF	TGTGCCAGCAGTTTATGGGGGGAGGAATACGAGCAGTACTTC
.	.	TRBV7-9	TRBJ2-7	CASSPPRRDEQYF	TGTGCCAGCAGCCCCCCGCGCAGGGACGAGCAGTACTTC
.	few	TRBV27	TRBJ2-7	CASSLAGLKIYEQYF	TGTGCCAGCAGTTTAGCGGGACTGAAAATCTACGAGCAGTACTTC
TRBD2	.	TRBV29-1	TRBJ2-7	CSVEVAGGPYEQYF	TGCAGCGTTGAGGTGGCGGGAGGGCCTTACGAGCAGTACTTC
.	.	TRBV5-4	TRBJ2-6	CASSLFTTGLRANVLTF	TGTGCCAGCAGCTTGTTCACGACAGGTTTGAGGGCCAACGTCCTGACTTTC
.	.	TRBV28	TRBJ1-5	CASSDRNLPRNQPQHF	TGTGCCAGCAGTGACCGGAACTTACCCCGCAATCAGCCCCAGCATTTT
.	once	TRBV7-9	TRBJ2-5	CASSIQGLETQYF	TGTGCCAGCAGCATACAGGGTTTGGAGACCCAGTACTTC
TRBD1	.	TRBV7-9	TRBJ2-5	CASSLPGQGRTQYF	TGTGCCAGCAGCTTACCCGGACAGGGTAGGACCCAGTACTTC
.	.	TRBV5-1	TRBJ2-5	CASRELGGQETQYF	TGCGCCAGCAGGGAGCTAGGTGGCCAAGAGACCCAGTACTTC
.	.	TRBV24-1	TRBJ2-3	CATSDSSRTDTDTQYF	TGTGCCACCAGTGATTCATCCAGGACGGACACAGATACGCAGTATTTT
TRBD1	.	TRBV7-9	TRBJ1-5	CASSLVTTGQGQPQHF	TGTGCCAGCAGCTTAGTGACCACGGGACAGGGACAGCCCCAGCATTTT
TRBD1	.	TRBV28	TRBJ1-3	CASSYGTGGNTIYF	TGTGCCAGCAGCTATGGGACAGGGGGAAACACCATATATTTT
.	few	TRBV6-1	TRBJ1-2	CASSEANFERSGNYGYTF	TGTGCCAGCAGTGAAGCGAACTTCGAGCGGAGCGGGAACTATGGCTACACCTTC
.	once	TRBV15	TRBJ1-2	CATSRDRTASTGYGYTF	TGTGCCACCAGCAGAGACCGGACAGCCTCCACTGGATATGGCTACACCTTC
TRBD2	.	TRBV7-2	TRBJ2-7	CASSHRGGRTYEQYF	TGTGCCAGCAGCCATCGGGGCGGGAGGACTTACGAGCAGTACTTC
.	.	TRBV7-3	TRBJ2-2	CASSLGERNTGELFF	TGTGCCAGCAGCTTAGGGGAACGGAACACCGGGGAGCTGTTTTTT
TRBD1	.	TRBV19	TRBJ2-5	CASSIGGTGGIETQYF	TGTGCCAGTAGTATCGGGGGGACAGGGGGGATTGAGACCCAGTACTTC
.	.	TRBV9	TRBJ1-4	CASSVDRHPTEKLFF	TGTGCCAGCAGCGTAGATAGACACCCGACGGAAAAACTGTTTTTT
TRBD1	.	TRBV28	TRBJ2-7	CASEGTGTYEQYF	TGTGCCAGCGAGGGGACAGGAACCTACGAGCAGTACTTC
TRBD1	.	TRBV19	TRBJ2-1	CASSPMRGQPVNEQFF	TGTGCCAGTAGTCCAATGAGGGGACAGCCCGTAAATGAGCAGTTCTTC
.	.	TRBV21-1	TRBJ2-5	CASSPLQTQYF	TGTGCCAGCAGCCCTCTCCAGACCCAGTACTTC
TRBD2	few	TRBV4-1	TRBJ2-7	CASSRRTSGSRNEQYF	TGCGCCAGCAGCCGGAGGACTAGCGGGAGTAGGAACGAGCAGTACTTC
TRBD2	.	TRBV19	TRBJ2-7	CASSINWGGETYEQYF	TGTGCCAGTAGTATCAATTGGGGAGGGGAAACCTACGAGCAGTACTTC
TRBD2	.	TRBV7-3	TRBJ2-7	CASSFMAGEGEQYF	TGTGCCAGCAGCTTTATGGCGGGAGAGGGCGAGCAGTACTTC
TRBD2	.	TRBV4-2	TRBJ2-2	CASSHAGRLNTGELFF	TGTGCCAGCAGCCATGCCGGGAGGCTAAACACCGGGGAGCTGTTTTTT
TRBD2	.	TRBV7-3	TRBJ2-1	CASSPGTSGYNEQFF	TGTGCCAGCAGCCCTGGGACTAGCGGCTACAATGAGCAGTTCTTC
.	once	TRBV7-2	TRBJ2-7	CASSRNYEQYF	TGTGCCAGCAGCCGGAACTACGAGCAGTACTTC
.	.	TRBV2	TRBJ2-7	CASSEAPGGGTLLYEQYF	TGTGCCAGCAGTGAAGCGCCCGGGGGCGGGACCCTTTTGTACGAGCAGTACTTC
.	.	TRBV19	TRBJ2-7	CASSNVRGEQYF	TGTGCCAGTAGTAATGTTCGAGGCGAGCAGTACTTC
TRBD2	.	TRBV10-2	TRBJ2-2	CASTPPGLAGGANTGELFF	TGCGCCAGCACCCCGCCGGGACTAGCGGGAGGGGCGAACACCGGGGAGCTGTTTTTT